This T cell receptor (beta chain) was sequenced for a study of blood T cells in healthy people across ages. Only a few counts were recorded for this clonotype. In germline, CDR1 is SGHRS, CDR2 YFSETQ. The CDR3 covers 15 residues. The ends lost 6 bases at V and 2 bases at J; junction bases unmatched: 11. Combining a sample-barcoded 5' primer with a J-beta primer mix, a second PCR ran for about 6 to 11 cycles. Every molecule of cDNA carried a tag from a template-switch adaptor with 12 random nucleotides. All samples gave at least 2.5 million CDR3-containing paired-end reads. TCRdb re-analysed the 5' RACE reads in MiXCR, keeping a single row per CDR3 protein. The repertoire includes over 1,200,000 distinct CDR3 sequences, roughly 59% of them detected once, and roughly 6.3% sits in the top ten.

This clonotype was obtained from a man aged 18 to 35 in good health. The sequencing input was blood. The chain employs TRBV5-1 and TRBJ2-7, with 7 bases fitting TRBD1. CDR3 sequence (DNA): TGCGCCAGCAACTCCCGGGACAGTCTACCCTACGAGCAGTACTTC. Protein sequence: CASNSRDSLPYEQYF.